These T cell receptor beta chains were read from a single sample in a study of blood T cell repertoires in COVID-19. Sequenced by immunoSEQ multiplex PCR; TCRdb stores in-frame clones only, minus some. This sample yields about 190,000 clones, of which roughly nine tenths are seen a single time; around 1.1% belongs to the top ten. Sequencing was carried out using peripheral blood. The receptors were sampled from a young man with acute or convalescent COVID-19. CDR3s include the opening cysteine and the closing phenylalanine or tryptophan. Fields, in order: J gene, clone size, D gene, V gene, CDR3 protein, CDR3 DNA. A D gene is named only where the DNA matches it firmly. Part of the rows lack a size; the others show once, few, many or a class for expanded clones.

TRBJ2-5 | NA | NA | TRBV7-7 | CASSLGDTGLETQYF | TGTGCTAGCAGCTTAGGAGATACAGGGTTGGAGACCCAGTACTTC
TRBJ1-4 | NA | NA | TRBV11-1 | CASSQMNEKLFF | TGTGCCAGCAGCCAAATGAATGAAAAACTGTTTTTT
TRBJ2-1 | NA | TRBD2 | TRBV19 | CASTRASQGAGTSGRGYNEQFF | TGTGCCAGTACACGAGCCTCTCAGGGGGCCGGGACTAGCGGGAGAGGCTACAATGAGCAGTTCTTC
TRBJ2-7 | NA | NA | TRBV5-1 | CASSSDRKIYEQYF | TGCGCCAGCAGTTCCGACAGGAAAATCTACGAGCAGTACTTC
TRBJ2-1 | NA | NA | TRBV2 | CASSVGGRDEQFF | TGTGCCAGCAGTGTGGGCGGGCGGGATGAGCAGTTCTTC
TRBJ1-4 | NA | NA | TRBV28 | CASSLRRGKLFF | TGTGCCAGCAGTCTCAGGAGGGGAAAACTGTTTTTT
TRBJ2-6 | NA | NA | TRBV2 | CASRGVGAGANVLTF | TGTGCCAGCAGGGGTGTTGGAGCTGGGGCCAACGTCCTGACTTTC
TRBJ2-1 | few | NA | TRBV7-9 | CASSLEGIGTEQFF | TGTGCCAGCAGCTTAGAGGGGATAGGTACTGAGCAGTTCTTC
TRBJ1-2 | NA | NA | TRBV18 | CASSPNTGIENGYTF | TGTGCCAGCTCGCCTAATACAGGGATAGAAAATGGCTACACCTTC
TRBJ2-3 | NA | TRBD1 | TRBV2 | CASHGQGRLINTQYF | TGTGCCAGCCATGGACAGGGGAGGTTAATTAATACGCAGTATTTT
TRBJ1-1 | NA | NA | TRBV6-4 | CASSLNGYTEAFF | TGTGCCAGCAGCCTTAACGGGTACACTGAAGCTTTCTTT
TRBJ1-1 | NA | TRBD1 | TRBV6-6 | CASIRRGTGHLRTEAFF | TGTGCCAGCATTCGACGAGGGACAGGGCACTTGAGAACTGAAGCTTTCTTT
TRBJ1-2 | few | NA | TRBV10-3 | CAISESTSGGTHYGYTF | TGTGCCATCAGTGAGTCGACTTCGGGGGGGACTCACTATGGCTACACCTTC
TRBJ1-4 | NA | NA | TRBV28 | CASRRNSATNEKLFF | TGTGCCAGCAGACGGAACAGTGCAACTAATGAAAAACTGTTTTTT
TRBJ1-5 | NA | TRBD1 | TRBV30 | CAWTAGGSNQPQHF | TGTGCCTGGACGGCAGGGGGAAGCAATCAGCCCCAGCATTTT
TRBJ2-1 | NA | TRBD2 | TRBV13 | CASSAEAGETYNEQFF | TGTGCCAGCAGCGCGGAAGCGGGGGAAACATACAATGAGCAGTTCTTC
TRBJ1-1 | few | NA | TRBV5-1 | CASGAAGNTEAFF | TGCGCCAGCGGGGCGGCGGGAAACACTGAAGCTTTCTTT
TRBJ1-4 | NA | NA | TRBV5-1 | CASCAGTNEKLFF | TGCGCCAGCTGTGCAGGGACTAATGAAAAACTGTTTTTT
TRBJ1-5 | NA | NA | TRBV10-3 | CAIRTQGNSNQPQHF | TGTGCCATCAGGACCCAGGGGAATAGCAATCAGCCCCAGCATTTT
TRBJ2-1 | NA | NA | TRBV5-1 | CASSLVFDEQFF | TGCGCCAGCAGCTTGGTCTTCGATGAGCAGTTCTTC
TRBJ2-7 | NA | TRBD2 | TRBV3-1/TRBV3-2 | CASSQTPSGGGSYEQYF | TGTGCCAGCAGCCAAACTCCTAGCGGGGGAGGGTCCTACGAGCAGTACTTC
TRBJ2-1 | NA | NA | TRBV10-1 | CASSVDGGSSYNEQFF | TGCGCCAGCAGCGTCGATGGGGGGAGCTCCTACAATGAGCAGTTCTTC
TRBJ2-1 | NA | TRBD1 | TRBV5-1 | CASSLNRDRDIEQFF | TGCGCCAGCAGCTTGAACCGGGACAGGGACATTGAGCAGTTCTTC
TRBJ1-4 | NA | NA | TRBV6-5 | CASRLWGGRSEKLFF | TGTGCCAGCAGACTATGGGGGGGCCGGAGTGAAAAACTGTTTTTT
TRBJ2-5 | NA | NA | TRBV6-2/TRBV6-3 | CASSPGEETQYF | TGTGCCAGCAGTCCCGGGGAAGAGACCCAGTACTTC
TRBJ1-1 | NA | NA | TRBV27 | CASSWKRDTEAFF | TGTGCCAGCAGTTGGAAGAGGGACACTGAAGCTTTCTTT
TRBJ2-1 | NA | TRBD2 | TRBV6-4 | CASSESGGPNEQFF | TGTGCCAGCAGTGAATCGGGGGGGCCCAATGAGCAGTTCTTC
TRBJ1-6 | few | NA | TRBV11-2 | CASSSHRQGGNSPLHF | TGTGCCAGCAGCTCCCATCGGCAAGGGGGAAATTCACCCCTCCACTTT
TRBJ2-7 | NA | NA | TRBV20-1 | CSASSGQGNYEQYF | TGCAGTGCTAGTTCGGGACAAGGCAACTACGAGCAGTACTTC
TRBJ1-6 | NA | NA | TRBV4-1 | CASSQENREGRDSPLHF | TGCGCCAGCAGCCAAGAAAACAGGGAGGGCAGAGATTCACCCCTCCACTTT
TRBJ2-7 | NA | TRBD2 | TRBV11-2 | CASSPSGGGNYEQYF | TGTGCCAGCAGCCCCAGCGGGGGGGGGAACTACGAGCAGTACTTC
TRBJ2-7 | NA | TRBD2 | TRBV7-9 | CASSPLGRGRFPEQYF | TGTGCCAGCAGCCCCCTGGGTCGCGGGAGATTCCCCGAGCAGTACTTC
TRBJ2-7 | NA | TRBD2 | TRBV28 | CASSSMAGVSYEQYF | TGTGCCAGCAGTTCCATGGCGGGAGTGTCCTACGAGCAGTACTTC
TRBJ1-2 | NA | NA | TRBV20-1 | CSSDLYGYTF | TGCAGCAGCGACCTTTATGGCTACACCTTC
TRBJ1-5 | NA | NA | TRBV7-9 | CASSLDGVSQPQHF | TGTGCCAGCAGCTTAGACGGGGTTAGTCAGCCCCAGCATTTT
TRBJ1-3 | NA | NA | TRBV30 | CACPNRVAGNTIYF | TGTGCCTGCCCTAACCGAGTCGCTGGAAACACCATATATTTT
TRBJ1-3 | few | NA | TRBV30 | CAWSGQGMRNTIYF | TGTGCCTGGAGTGGGCAGGGTATGAGAAACACCATATATTTT
TRBJ1-5 | NA | NA | TRBV7-2 | CASSLEGRASNQPQHF | TGTGCCAGCAGCTTAGAGGGCAGGGCGAGCAATCAGCCCCAGCATTTT
TRBJ2-6 | NA | NA | TRBV2 | CASSWVLLATVVLTF | TGTGCCAGCAGTTGGGTGCTTCTGGCAACAGTCGTCCTGACTTTC
TRBJ2-5 | NA | NA | TRBV6-5 | CASSHSSGTQYF | TGTGCCAGCAGTCATTCGTCCGGGACCCAGTACTTC